This T cell receptor (beta chain) appears in the sequencing data of a study of blood T cell repertoires in COVID-19. Study information: Samples of COVID-19 (acute and convalescent) were obtained from the United States, Italy and Spain. PBMCs, B-cell-depleted T cells, or T cells were the source of the cDNA or gDNA that made up the material.

Trimming took 2 bases from V and 8 from J, leaving 15 bases between them. CDR1 and CDR2 from the germline V gene are SGHAT and FQNNGV. This CDR3 comprises 14 residues. How the authors handled the data: Amplification with reference gene primers provided the estimates of nucleated cell counts. Here immunoSEQ multiplex PCR was the method, and the copy in TCRdb shows in-frame clones only, minus some. Clone size and V and J calls were adopted from that table, with D and trimming inferred from the DNA. In the table there are around 97,000 clones, about 91% of which are singletons. The source is a human donor in a cohort sampled during active COVID-19. The V call is TRBV11-2, the J call TRBJ1-1; D is possibly TRBD1 (5 bases). What was sequenced was peripheral blood. The CDR3 loop reads CASSLHPYPGEAFF. The CDR3, as DNA: TGTGCCAGCAGCTTACACCCTTACCCAGGGGAAGCTTTCTTT.